The 10 T cell receptor beta chains below were found in one sample sequenced in a study of blood T cell repertoires in COVID-19. Sequencing used immunoSEQ multiplex PCR; TCRdb keeps in-frame clones, though not all of them. This table has about 68,000 clones, 75% to 90% appearing once. What was sequenced was peripheral blood. These receptors were obtained from a man aged 30-40 years with acute or convalescent COVID-19.

CDR3 region: CASSQPGVLAGAGELFF. CDR3 DNA sequence: TGTGCCAGCAGCCAGCCGGGGGTCCTAGCGGGAGCCGGGGAGCTGTTTTTT. J is TRBJ2-2 and V is TRBV3-1 (or the pseudogene TRBV3-2); 10 bases match TRBD2. Germline CDR1 LGHDT, CDR2 YNNKEL (reference sequence). V lost 3 bases and J lost 6; bases outside the gene matches: 10. The CDR3 loop spans 17 amino acids.

The J gene is TRBJ2-2, the V gene TRBV30, with D possibly TRBD1 on 6 matching bases. V dropped 4 bases and J dropped 0 bases, with 9 bases sitting between them. The CDR3 has 14 residues. CDR1 and CDR2 from the germline V gene are GTSNPN and SVGIG (reference sequence). The CDR3: CAWMGHSNTGELFF. The CDR3 nucleotides read TGTGCCTGGATGGGACACTCGAACACCGGGGAGCTGTTTTTT. The whole variable domain, remainder taken from reference TRBV30 and TRBJ2-2, is SQTIHQWPATLVQPVGSPLSLECTVEGTSNPNLYWYRQAAGRGLQLLFYSVGIGQISSEVPQNLSASRPQDRQFILSSKKLLLSDSGFYLCAWMGHSNTGELFFGEGSRLTVL.

This clone turned up a few times. The sample holds other DNA sequences that translate to the same CDR3. The chain employs TRBV6-5 and TRBJ1-5; tentative D call: TRBD1 (5 bases). CDR1 MNHEY and CDR2 SVGAGI come from the germline V gene. Trimming shortened V by 2 bases and J by 4 bases, and 6 bases separated the two germline ends. There are 13 residues in the CDR3. CDR3 protein: CASSYRGNQPQHF. The DNA of the CDR3 is TGTGCCAGCAGTTACAGGGGTAATCAGCCCCAGCATTTT.

Note on this clone: This sample includes further DNA sequences coding for the same CDR3. The rearrangement links TRBV28 to TRBJ1-5; TRBD1 aligns across 7 bases. The CDR3 runs to 15 residues. Losses at the gene ends were 4 bases for V and 7 bases for J; bases not matched to a gene: 10. CDR1 is MDHEN and CDR2 is SYDVKM in the germline V gene. The CDR3 sequence is CASSSLTGAHQPQHF. DNA for the CDR3: TGTGCCAGCAGTTCCCTAACAGGGGCACACCAGCCCCAGCATTTT.

CDR3 protein: CASSYGSSGQGQGYTF. CDR3 sequence (DNA): TGTGCCAGCAGTTACGGGAGCTCGGGACAGGGGCAGGGCTACACCTTC. V gene TRBV6-5 combines with J gene TRBJ1-2; 10 nucleotides line up with TRBD1. This CDR3 is built from 16 residues. The germline V gene has CDR1 MNHEY and CDR2 SVGAGI. J was trimmed by 8 bases and V by 2 bases; bases with no gene match: 11.

This clone has a single count. Written as DNA, the CDR3 is TGTGCCAGCAGCGTAGACGGGAGATTACTTGAGCAGTACTTC. Translation gives CASSVDGRLLEQYF. This rearrangement joins TRBV9 to TRBJ2-7; a possible D gene is TRBD2 (6 bases). This CDR3 has 14 residues. Deletions cut 0 bases from V and 7 bases from J, with 14 bases between. Germline-derived CDR1 and CDR2 are SGDLS and YYNGEE.

This chain connects TRBV19 to TRBJ1-5; TRBD1 aligns across 7 bases. The CDR3 contains 16 residues. Trimming cost V 4 bases and J 7 bases; bases outside gene matches: 13. The germline V gene encodes CDR1 LNHDA and CDR2 SQIVND (reference sequence). CDR3 amino acids: CASSKSGQDSYQPQHF. The CDR3 region has the DNA TGTGCCAGTAGTAAATCTGGACAGGACTCGTACCAGCCCCAGCATTTT.

This chain links TRBV6-5 with TRBJ2-7, with D hard to call. This CDR3 has 14 residues. Trimming removed 7 bases at V and 0 bases at J, with 13 bases between. The germline gives CDR1 MNHEY, CDR2 SVGAGI. The CDR3, as DNA: TGTGCCAGCAAAGCCTATGATCTCTCCTACGAGCAGTACTTC. Protein: CASKAYDLSYEQYF.

V is TRBV15 and J is TRBJ2-5, with D unclear. Germline V gene data show CDR1 as LNHNV and CDR2 as YYDKDF (reference sequence). The CDR3 sequence is 12 residues long. Trimming cost V 0 bases and J 4 bases, with 3 bases left between them. The CDR3 DNA follows: TGTGCCACCAGCAGAGATCGAGAGACCCAGTACTTC. This gives the protein CATSRDRETQYF.

This clone was seen a single time. The rearrangement links TRBV4-3 to TRBJ1-1, with 7 positions matching TRBD1. The CDR3 extends over 15 amino acids. The germline CDR1 and CDR2 sequences are LGHNA and YSLEER. J lost 4 bases, V lost 0 bases, and 5 bases had no gene match. The CDR3 bases are TGCGCCAGCAGCCAAGACGAACAGGGGAGCACTGAAGCTTTCTTT. This encodes CASSQDEQGSTEAFF.